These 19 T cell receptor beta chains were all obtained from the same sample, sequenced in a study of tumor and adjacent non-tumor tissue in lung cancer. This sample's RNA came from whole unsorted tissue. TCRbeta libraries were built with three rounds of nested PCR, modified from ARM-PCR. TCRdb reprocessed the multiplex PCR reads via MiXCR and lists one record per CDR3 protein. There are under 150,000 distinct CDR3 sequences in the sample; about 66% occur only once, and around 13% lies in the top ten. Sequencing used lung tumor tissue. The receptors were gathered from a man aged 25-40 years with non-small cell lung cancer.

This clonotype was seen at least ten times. CDR3 coding DNA: TGTGCCAGCAGTTCCGGGACTAGCGGATACAATGAGCAGTTCTTC. Its translation: CASSSGTSGYNEQFF. J is TRBJ2-1 and V is TRBV13; 11 bases map to TRBD2. V lost 6 bases, J lost 4 bases, and 5 bases stayed unmatched. Germline V gives CDR1 PRHDT, CDR2 FYEKMQ (reference sequence). The CDR3 runs to 15 residues.

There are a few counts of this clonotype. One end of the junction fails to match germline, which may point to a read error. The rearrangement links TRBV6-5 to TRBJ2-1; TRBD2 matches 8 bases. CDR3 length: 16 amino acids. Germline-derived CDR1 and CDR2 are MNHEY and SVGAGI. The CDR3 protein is CVSSYASGQNYNEQFF. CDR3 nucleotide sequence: TGTGTCAGCAGTTACGCTAGCGGGCAGAATTACAATGAGCAGTTCTTC.

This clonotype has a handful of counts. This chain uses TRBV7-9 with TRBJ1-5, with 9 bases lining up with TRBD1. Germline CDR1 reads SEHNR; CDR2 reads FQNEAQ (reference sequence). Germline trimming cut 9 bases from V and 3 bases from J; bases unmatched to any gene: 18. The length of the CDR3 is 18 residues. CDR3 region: CASSVTKPGQGINQPQHF. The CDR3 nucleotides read TGTGCCAGTAGCGTGACAAAACCGGGACAGGGAATCAATCAGCCCCAGCATTTT.

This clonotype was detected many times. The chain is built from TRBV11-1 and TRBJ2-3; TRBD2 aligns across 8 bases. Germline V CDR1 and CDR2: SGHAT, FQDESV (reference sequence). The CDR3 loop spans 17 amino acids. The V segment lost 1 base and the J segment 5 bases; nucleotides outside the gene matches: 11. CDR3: CASSLEVSGGPGDTQYF. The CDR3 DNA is TGTGCCAGCAGCTTAGAAGTCTCGGGAGGGCCCGGAGATACGCAGTATTTT.

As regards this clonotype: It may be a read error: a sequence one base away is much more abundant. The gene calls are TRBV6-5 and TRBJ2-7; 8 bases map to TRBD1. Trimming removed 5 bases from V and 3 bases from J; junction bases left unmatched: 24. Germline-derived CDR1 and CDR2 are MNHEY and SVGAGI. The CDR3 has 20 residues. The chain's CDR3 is CASSKGETGDDLPDFYEQYF. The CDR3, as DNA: TGTGCCAGCAGTAAGGGGGAGACAGGGGACGACCTACCGGACTTCTACGAGCAGTACTTC.

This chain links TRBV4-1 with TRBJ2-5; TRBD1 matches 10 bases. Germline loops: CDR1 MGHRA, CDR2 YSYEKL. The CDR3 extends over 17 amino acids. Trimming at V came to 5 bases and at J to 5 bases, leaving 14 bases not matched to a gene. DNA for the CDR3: TGCGCCAGCAGCTGCACCGGGACAGGGGACATGTGGGAGACCCAGTACTTC. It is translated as CASSCTGTGDMWETQYF.

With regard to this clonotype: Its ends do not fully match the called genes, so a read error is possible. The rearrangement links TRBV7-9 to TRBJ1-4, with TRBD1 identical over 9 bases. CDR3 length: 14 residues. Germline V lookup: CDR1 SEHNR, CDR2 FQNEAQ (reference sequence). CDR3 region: CTSSSRDRVGKLFF. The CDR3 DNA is TGTACCAGCAGCTCCCGGGACAGGGTCGGAAAACTGTTTTTT.

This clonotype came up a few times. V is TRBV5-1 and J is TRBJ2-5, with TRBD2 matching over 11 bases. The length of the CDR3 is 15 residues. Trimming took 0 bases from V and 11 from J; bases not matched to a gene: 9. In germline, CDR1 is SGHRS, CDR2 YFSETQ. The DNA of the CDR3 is TGCGCCAGCAGCTTGGGAGTTAGCGGGGGGGCTACACAGTACTTC. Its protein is CASSLGVSGGATQYF.

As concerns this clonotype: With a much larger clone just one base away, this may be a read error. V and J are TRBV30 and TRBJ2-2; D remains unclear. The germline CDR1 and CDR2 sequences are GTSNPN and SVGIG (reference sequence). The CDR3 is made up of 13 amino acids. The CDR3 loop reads CAWSGSNTRELFF. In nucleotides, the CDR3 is TGTGCCTGGAGTGGGTCCAACACCAGGGAGCTGTTTTTT.

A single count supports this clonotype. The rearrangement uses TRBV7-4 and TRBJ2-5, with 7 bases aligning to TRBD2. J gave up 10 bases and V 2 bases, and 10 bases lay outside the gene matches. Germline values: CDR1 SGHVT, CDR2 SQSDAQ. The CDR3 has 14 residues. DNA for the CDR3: TGTGCCAGCAGCTTATTACTAGCGTCGCCAGACCAGTACTTC. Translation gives CASSLLLASPDQYF.

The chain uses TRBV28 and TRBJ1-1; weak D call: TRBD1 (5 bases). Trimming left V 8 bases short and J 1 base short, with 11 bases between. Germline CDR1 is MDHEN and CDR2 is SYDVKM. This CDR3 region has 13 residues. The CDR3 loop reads CASGRGGNTEAFF. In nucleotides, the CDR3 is TGTGCCAGCGGCCGGGGGGGGAACACTGAAGCTTTCTTT.

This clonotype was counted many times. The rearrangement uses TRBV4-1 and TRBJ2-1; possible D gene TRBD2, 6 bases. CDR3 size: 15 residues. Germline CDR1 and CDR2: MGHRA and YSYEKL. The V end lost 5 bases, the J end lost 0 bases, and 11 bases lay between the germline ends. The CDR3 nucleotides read TGCGCCAGCAGCTATAATAGCGGCTCCTACAATGAGCAGTTCTTC. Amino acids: CASSYNSGSYNEQFF.

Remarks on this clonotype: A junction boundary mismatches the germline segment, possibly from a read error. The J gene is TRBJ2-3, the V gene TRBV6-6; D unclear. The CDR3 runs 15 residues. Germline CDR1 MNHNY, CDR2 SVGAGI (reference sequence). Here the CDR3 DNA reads TGTGCCAGCACCTTAGAGCCGGCGACCCCAAATACGCAGAATTTT. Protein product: CASTLEPATPNTQNF.

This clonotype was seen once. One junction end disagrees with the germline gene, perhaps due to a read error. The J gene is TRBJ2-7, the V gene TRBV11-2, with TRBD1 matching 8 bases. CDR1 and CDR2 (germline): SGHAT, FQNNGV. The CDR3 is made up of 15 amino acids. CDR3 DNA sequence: TGTGCCAGCAGCTCTAGTTTGGGACAGGCATACGAGCAATACTTC. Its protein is CASSSSLGQAYEQYF.

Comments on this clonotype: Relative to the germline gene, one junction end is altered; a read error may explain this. Written as DNA, the CDR3 is TGTCCCAGCAGTTACGGACAGGGAGGCGGTAATGAAGCTTTCTTT. This encodes CPSSYGQGGGNEAFF. The chain recombines TRBV6-6 with TRBJ1-1, with 8 bases matching TRBD1. The CDR3 covers 15 residues. Germline CDR1 MNHNY, CDR2 SVGAGI (reference sequence).

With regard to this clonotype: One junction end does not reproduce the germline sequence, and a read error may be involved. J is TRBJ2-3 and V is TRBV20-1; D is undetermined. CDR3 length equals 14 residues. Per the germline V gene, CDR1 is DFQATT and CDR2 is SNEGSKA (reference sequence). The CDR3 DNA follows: TGCACTGCTAGGAAAGGTTTTTCCACAGATATGCAGTATTTT. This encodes CTARKGFSTDMQYF.

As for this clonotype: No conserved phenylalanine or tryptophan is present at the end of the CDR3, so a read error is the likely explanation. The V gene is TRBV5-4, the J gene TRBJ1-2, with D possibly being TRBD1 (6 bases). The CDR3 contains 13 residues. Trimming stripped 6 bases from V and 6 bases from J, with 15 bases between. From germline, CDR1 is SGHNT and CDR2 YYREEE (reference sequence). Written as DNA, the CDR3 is TGTGCCAGCAAGTCCGGTACAGGGAATGGCTACACCTCC. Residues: CASKSGTGNGYTS.

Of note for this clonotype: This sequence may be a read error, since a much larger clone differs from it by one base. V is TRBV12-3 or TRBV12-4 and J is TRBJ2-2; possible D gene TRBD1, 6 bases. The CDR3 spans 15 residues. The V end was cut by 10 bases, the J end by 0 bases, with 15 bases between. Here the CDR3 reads CANTHGDTNTGELFF. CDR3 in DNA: TGTGCCAACACCCATGGGGACACGAACACCGGGGAGCTGTTTTTT.

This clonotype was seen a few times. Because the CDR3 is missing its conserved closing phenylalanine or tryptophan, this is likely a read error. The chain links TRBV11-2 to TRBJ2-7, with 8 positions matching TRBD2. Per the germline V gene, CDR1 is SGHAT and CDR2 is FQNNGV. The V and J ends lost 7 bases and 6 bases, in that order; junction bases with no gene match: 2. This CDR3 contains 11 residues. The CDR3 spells CASIGRGEQYL. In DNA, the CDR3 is TGTGCCAGCATCGGGAGGGGCGAGCAGTACTTA.